The T cell receptor beta chain described here comes from a study of T cell responses to AZD1222 COVID-19 vaccine. The protocol was immunoSEQ multiplex PCR, while the TCRdb copy is restricted to in-frame clones and leaves out a portion. Among approximately 140,000 clones, 94% were seen once, and the ten largest hold roughly 1.2%. A remark on this clone: Its antigen is unknown.

This CDR3 is built from 14 residues. Per the germline V gene, CDR1 is SEHNR and CDR2 is FQNEAQ (reference sequence). V lost 1 base, J lost 5 bases, and 9 bases lay in between. Study-wide results and caveats: Two AZD1222 doses significantly raised spike-specific TCR breadth and depth over controls. Clonal diversity may have been underestimated, and the donors were mostly white British, with more females than males. Among those given AZD1222, only five to seven were seropositive at baseline.

The source is an adult in good health. V and J are TRBV7-9 and TRBJ1-3; D may be TRBD1 (6 bases). The material was peripheral blood, obtained on day 0 of AZD1222 vaccination. The CDR3: CASSLVGARNTIYF. The CDR3, as DNA: TGTGCCAGCAGCTTAGTGGGGGCGCGAAACACCATATATTTT.